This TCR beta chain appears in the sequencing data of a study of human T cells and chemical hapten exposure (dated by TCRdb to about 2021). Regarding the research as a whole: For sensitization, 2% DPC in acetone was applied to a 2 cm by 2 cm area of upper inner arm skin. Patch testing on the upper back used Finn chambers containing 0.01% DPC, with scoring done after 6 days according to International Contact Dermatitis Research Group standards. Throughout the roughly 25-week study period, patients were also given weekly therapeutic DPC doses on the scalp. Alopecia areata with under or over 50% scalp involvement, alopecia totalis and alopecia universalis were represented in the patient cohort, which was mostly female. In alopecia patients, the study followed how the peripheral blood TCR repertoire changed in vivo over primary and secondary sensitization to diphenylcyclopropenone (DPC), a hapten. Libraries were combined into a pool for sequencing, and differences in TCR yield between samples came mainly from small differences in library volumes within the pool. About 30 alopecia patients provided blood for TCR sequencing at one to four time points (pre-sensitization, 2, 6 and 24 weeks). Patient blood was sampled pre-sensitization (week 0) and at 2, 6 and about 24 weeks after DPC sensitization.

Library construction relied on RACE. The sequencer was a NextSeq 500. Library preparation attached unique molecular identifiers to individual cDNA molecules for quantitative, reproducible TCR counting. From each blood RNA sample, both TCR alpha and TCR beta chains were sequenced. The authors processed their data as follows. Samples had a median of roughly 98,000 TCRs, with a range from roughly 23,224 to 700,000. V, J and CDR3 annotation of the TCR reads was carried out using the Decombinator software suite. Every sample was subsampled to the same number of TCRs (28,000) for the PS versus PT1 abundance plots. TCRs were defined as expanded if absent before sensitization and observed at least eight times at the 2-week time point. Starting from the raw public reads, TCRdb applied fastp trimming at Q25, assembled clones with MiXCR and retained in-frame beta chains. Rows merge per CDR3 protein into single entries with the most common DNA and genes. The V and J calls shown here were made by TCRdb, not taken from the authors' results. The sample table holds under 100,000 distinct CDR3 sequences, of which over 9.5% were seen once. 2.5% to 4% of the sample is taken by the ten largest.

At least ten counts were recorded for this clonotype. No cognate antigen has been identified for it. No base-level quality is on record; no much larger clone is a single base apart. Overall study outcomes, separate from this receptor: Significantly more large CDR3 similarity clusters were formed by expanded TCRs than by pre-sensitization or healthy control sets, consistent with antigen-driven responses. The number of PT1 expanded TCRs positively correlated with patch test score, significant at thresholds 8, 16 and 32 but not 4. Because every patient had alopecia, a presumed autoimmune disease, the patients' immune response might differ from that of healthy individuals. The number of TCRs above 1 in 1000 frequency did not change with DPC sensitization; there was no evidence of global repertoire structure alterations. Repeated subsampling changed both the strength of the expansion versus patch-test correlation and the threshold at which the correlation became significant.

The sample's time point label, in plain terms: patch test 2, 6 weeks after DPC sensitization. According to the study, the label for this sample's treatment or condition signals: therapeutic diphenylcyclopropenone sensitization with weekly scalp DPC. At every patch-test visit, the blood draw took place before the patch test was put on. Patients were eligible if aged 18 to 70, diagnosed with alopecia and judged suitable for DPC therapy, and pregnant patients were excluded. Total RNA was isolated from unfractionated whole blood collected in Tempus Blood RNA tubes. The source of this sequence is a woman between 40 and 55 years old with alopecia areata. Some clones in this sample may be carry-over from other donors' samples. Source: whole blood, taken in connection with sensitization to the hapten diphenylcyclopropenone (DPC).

The CDR3 has the sequence CASSYYYGYTF. The sequenced DNA: TGTGCCAGCAGTTATTATTATGGCTACACCTTC. The chain uses TRBV6-4 and TRBJ1-2; the D gene remains uncertain. The CDR3 numbers 11 residues from cysteine through phenylalanine. Just the 33-base CDR3 DNA is kept, in frame starting at base 1. Trimming takes 5 bases from V and 5 bases from J, and the germline ends sit 6 bases apart. Sequences MRHNA (CDR1) and SNTAGT (CDR2) are obtained from the germline V gene.